Only one count was recorded for the clone carrying this T cell receptor (beta chain). The CDR3 extends over 15 amino acids. Unmatched junction bases numbered 7, after V lost 1 base and J lost 9 bases. Germline CDR1 reads SGHRS; CDR2 reads YFSETQ. This sample stems from a study of control samples from healthy donors and cancer patients. Using immunoSEQ multiplex PCR, the repertoire was profiled, and TCRdb retains in-frame clones only, with some absent. The data contain tens of thousands of clones, roughly 80% of them seen just once; the ten biggest clones take up around 40%. The chain has TRBV5-1 and TRBJ2-1; 10 nucleotides line up with TRBD1. This clonotype was obtained from a man aged 70-80 years with lung cancer. Sequencing input: PBMCs. DNA for the CDR3: TGCGCCAGCAGCTTGTCCCCGGGACAGGGGATTGAGCAGTTCTTC. Translation gives CASSLSPGQGIEQFF.